This section outlines one TCR beta chain sequence together with its context. Its antigen is unidentified. This specimen comes from a study of response to subunit inactivated influenza vaccine. Study-wide findings and caveats: It was suggested by the authors that few new T cells are recruited by each seasonal influenza vaccination.

This CDR3 has 17 residues. V was pared by 6 bases and J by 5 bases, with 14 bases of the junction left unmatched. Germline V gene lookup returns CDR1 MGHRA and CDR2 YSYEKL. TCRdb analysed the RT-PCR reads with MiXCR anew, one entry per CDR3 protein. Here the sample spans 300,000 to 350,000 distinct CDR3 sequences, roughly 22% being singletons. The rearrangement joins TRBV4-1 to TRBJ1-5, with 9 nucleotides matching TRBD1. The sample here was PBMCs from blood, taken 21 months after vaccination. The receptor's source is a man aged 50 to 69 who received an inactivated influenza vaccine. The CDR3 DNA is TGCGCCAGCAGTGCCGGGACAGGGTACAACATTCATCAGCCCCAGCATTTT. Residues: CASSAGTGYNIHQPQHF.